What follows describes a single TCR beta chain. Per the original data handling: Nucleated cell number was recorded as an estimate derived from reference gene primer amplification. Measured with immunoSEQ multiplex PCR; TCRdb has only the in-frame clones, and not every one. The V and J calls and clone size were taken over from that table, and D and trimming were inferred from the DNA. The data hold over 100,000 clones, with approximately 80% observed a single time. This sample was taken from a study of blood T cell repertoires in COVID-19. Across the study: COVID-19 samples collected from the United States, Italy and Spain covered acute and convalescent phases. From T cells, B-cell-depleted T cells, or PBMCs came the material, which was cDNA or gDNA.

V shed 4 bases and J 0 bases; nucleotides not matched to a gene: 13. The CDR3 loop spans 20 amino acids. Germline CDR1 reads MGHRA; CDR2 reads YSYEKL. The source material was peripheral blood. The receptor was derived from a woman in her 70s with acute or convalescent COVID-19. The rearrangement uses TRBV4-1 and TRBJ2-6, with TRBD1 identical over 9 bases. CDR3 protein: CASSPLRGDRGFSGANVLTF. CDR3 bases: TGCGCCAGCAGCCCTCTAAGGGGAGACAGGGGGTTCTCTGGGGCCAACGTCCTGACTTTC.